The 8 T cell receptor beta chains below were found in one sample sequenced in a study of blood T cell repertoires in COVID-19. This table comes from immunoSEQ multiplex PCR, and its TCRdb copy is limited to in-frame clones, with some not included. The sample lists roughly 75,000 clones; about nine tenths were seen once. The sample consisted of peripheral blood. These receptors came from a human donor in a cohort sampled during active COVID-19.

This chain uses TRBV30 with TRBJ2-3; 8 bases align to TRBD2. The CDR3 length is 15 residues. V dropped 0 bases and J dropped 1; count of bases not matched to a gene: 3. The germline V gene encodes CDR1 GTSNPN and CDR2 SVGIG (reference sequence). This CDR3 is CAWSVTGGGTDTQYF. The CDR3 nucleotides read TGTGCCTGGAGTGTCACCGGGGGGGGCACAGATACGCAGTATTTT.

V is TRBV18 and J is TRBJ1-4, with D maybe TRBD1 (5 bases). Germline V gene data show CDR1 as KGHSH and CDR2 as LQKENI. The CDR3 contains 15 residues. V shed 4 bases and J shed 3 bases, with 12 bases lying between them. CDR3 residues: CASSRSTGPNEKLFF. DNA for the CDR3: TGTGCCAGCTCACGGTCTACAGGTCCTAATGAAAAACTGTTTTTT.

This clone was seen more than once but under ten times. In nucleotides, the CDR3 is TGTGCCAGCAGTACACGAACAGGGAACTATGGCTACACCTTC. It codes for CASSTRTGNYGYTF. J is TRBJ1-2 and V is TRBV6-5, with a possible D match to TRBD1 (6 bases). V gave up 5 bases and J gave up 2 bases, with 12 bases separating them. The germline V gene encodes CDR1 MNHEY and CDR2 SVGAGI. There are 14 residues in the CDR3.

The V gene is TRBV19, the J gene TRBJ1-1; 7 nucleotides align to TRBD1. In germline, CDR1 is LNHDA, CDR2 SQIVND (reference sequence). The CDR3 consists of 16 residues. V lost 5 bases to trimming and J lost 5 bases; unmatched junction nucleotides: 14. In nucleotides, the CDR3 is TGTGCCAGTAGTCCTAGACAGGGTTGGATGGGAACTGAAGCTTTCTTT. Translation gives CASSPRQGWMGTEAFF. The full variable domain, its missing parts supplied by reference TRBV19 and TRBJ1-1, is DGGITQSPKYLFRKEGQNVTLSCEQNLNHDAMYWYRQDPGQGLRLIYYSQIVNDFQKGDIAEGYSVSREKKESFPLTVTSAQKNPTAFYLCASSPRQGWMGTEAFFGQGTRLTVV.

The CDR3 loop reads CASSQEPGSFYGYTF. The CDR3 nucleotides are TGCGCCAGCAGCCAAGAACCCGGGTCCTTCTATGGCTACACCTTC. The J gene is TRBJ1-2, the V gene TRBV4-3; D is unresolved. The germline CDR1 and CDR2 sequences are LGHNA and YSLEER. The length of the CDR3 is 15 residues. Trimming shortened V by 0 bases and J by 4 bases, and 12 bases separated the two germline ends.

The chain recombines TRBV11-3 with TRBJ2-2; the match to TRBD1 covers 8 bases. The germline V gene has CDR1 SGHNT and CDR2 YENEEA. J gave up 1 base and V 4 bases, and 5 bases lay outside the gene matches. The CDR3 has 16 amino acids. The DNA of the CDR3 is TGTGCCAGCAGCTCTCCCGGACAGGGGAACACCGGGGAGCTGTTTTTT. This encodes CASSSPGQGNTGELFF.

The chain links TRBV6-2 or TRBV6-3 to TRBJ2-7, with 7 bases that match TRBD1. The CDR3 covers 14 residues. From germline, CDR1 is MNHEY and CDR2 SVGEGT. Unmatched junction bases numbered 4, after V lost 5 bases and J lost 0 bases. The CDR3 protein is CASSPTGSSYEQYF. DNA of the CDR3: TGTGCCAGCAGTCCGACAGGGAGCTCCTACGAGCAGTACTTC.

The rearrangement joins TRBV29-1 to TRBJ2-1; possibly TRBD2 for D (6 bases). The CDR3 totals 14 residues. The V end was cut by 6 bases, the J end by 6 bases, with 18 bases between. Germline lookup yields CDR1 SQVTM and CDR2 ANQGSEA. The CDR3 nucleotides are TGCAGCGTCGCCCGTCGATTGGGGGGCAATGAGCAGTTCTTC. Its protein is CSVARRLGGNEQFF.